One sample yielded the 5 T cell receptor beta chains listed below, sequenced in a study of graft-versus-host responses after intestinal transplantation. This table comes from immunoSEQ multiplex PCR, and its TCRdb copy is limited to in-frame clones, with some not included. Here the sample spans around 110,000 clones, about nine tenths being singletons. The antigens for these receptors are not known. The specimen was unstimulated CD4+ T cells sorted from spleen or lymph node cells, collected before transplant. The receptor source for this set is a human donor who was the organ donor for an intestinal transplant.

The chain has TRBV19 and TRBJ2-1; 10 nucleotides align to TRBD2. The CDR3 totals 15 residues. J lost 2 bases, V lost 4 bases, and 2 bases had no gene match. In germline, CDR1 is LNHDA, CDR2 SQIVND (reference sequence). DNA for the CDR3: TGTGCCAGTAGTAGGACTAGCGGAGCCTACAATGAGCAGTTCTTC. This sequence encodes CASSRTSGAYNEQFF.

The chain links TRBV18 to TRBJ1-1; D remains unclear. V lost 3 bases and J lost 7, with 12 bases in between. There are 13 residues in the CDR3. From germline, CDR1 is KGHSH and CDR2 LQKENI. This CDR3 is CASSPRQNLEAFF. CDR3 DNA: TGTGCCAGCTCACCTCGGCAGAATCTTGAAGCTTTCTTT.

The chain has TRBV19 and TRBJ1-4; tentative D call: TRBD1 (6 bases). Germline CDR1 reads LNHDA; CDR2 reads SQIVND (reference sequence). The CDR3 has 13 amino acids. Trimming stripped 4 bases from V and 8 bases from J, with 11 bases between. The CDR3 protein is CASSNRVEEKLFF. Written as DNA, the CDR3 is TGTGCCAGTAGTAACAGGGTAGAAGAAAAACTGTTTTTT.

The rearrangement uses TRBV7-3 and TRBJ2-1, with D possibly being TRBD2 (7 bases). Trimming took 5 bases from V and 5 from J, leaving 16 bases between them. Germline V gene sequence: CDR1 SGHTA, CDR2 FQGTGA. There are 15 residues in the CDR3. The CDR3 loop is CASSLLGGPNNEQFF. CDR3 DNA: TGTGCCAGCAGCCTATTGGGGGGGCCAAACAATGAGCAGTTCTTC.

In DNA, the CDR3 is TGTGCCAGCAGCTTGGAAGTCGCTGAAGCTTTCTTT. Residues: CASSLEVAEAFF. The genes are TRBV11-2 and TRBJ1-1; no definite D call. V gave up 3 bases and J gave up 6 bases, with 8 bases separating them. CDR1 is SGHAT and CDR2 is FQNNGV in the germline V gene. This CDR3 is built from 12 residues.